This T cell receptor (beta chain) was captured in a study of cytomegalovirus exposure and HLA in healthy donors (dated by TCRdb to the late 2010s). For the wider study: An earlier analysis of roughly 630 of the donors reported about 250 Gb of sequence data and about 100 million unique TCR beta sequences from approximately 180 million T cells. About 320 gigabases of sequencing data and tens of millions of unique TCR sequences were included in an early release covering roughly 600 HLA-typed donors. Among the roughly 430 genotyped donors, roughly 80% belonged to the genetic ancestry cluster associated with self-reported Caucasian donors. The study aimed to test whether signatures of past pathogen exposure could be identified by cataloging public T cell receptors. The study used immunosequencing to profile the T cell repertoires of 666 subjects and linked those repertoires to cytomegalovirus serostatus. Besides the first cohort of roughly 640 subjects, a separate validation cohort made up of over 95 different subjects was used. High-throughput TCR immunosequencing, statistical association of individual TCRs with disease status, and machine learning were combined to predict cytomegalovirus infection status. A later analysis re-examined previously published TCR beta repertoires from roughly 650 donors and added high-resolution HLA genotyping to investigate patterns of TCR occurrence. In the later analysis, no new phenotypic data were used to find candidate immune exposures; instead, reliance was placed on TCR beta sequences and their occurrence across donors. An earlier analysis of several hundred of the donors applied high-throughput TCR beta sequencing to assess whether each TCR beta V gene segment acted as functional or pseudogenic. Donor age, sex, ethnicity and CMV serostatus were compiled together with the repertoire data. Genome-wide SNP genotypes for about 60% of the roughly 670 donors were used in a later genetic analysis, which treated that subset as a discovery cohort. Every discovery cohort repertoire had been produced on one sequencing platform. Both class I and class II loci were covered by HLA typing, at four-digit resolution. The number of donors typed differed by locus, with about 629-630 for A, B, C, DRB1 and DQB1, more than 500 for DQA1, 600 to 610 for DPA1, and around 430 for DPB1. Several DR-DQ haplotypes were handled as single units for association and clustering because linkage in the cohort was strong. Across roughly 420 genotyped donors of the cohort, an average of roughly 250,000 unique TCR beta nucleotide sequences per donor were sequenced, and roughly 18% of those sequences were non-productive.

What the authors observed across the whole study: Most TCR sequences were observed very rarely across donors, whereas some public TCRs were present in many individuals. In a later analysis, about 16,000 TCR beta sequences were associated with specific HLA alleles at a false discovery rate of 0.05. The study gave a list of about 170 TCR beta chains associated with cytomegalovirus. For the cohort, immune exposure information was limited to CMV serostatus. In a later analysis, most CMV-associated TCR beta chains were found to appear HLA-restricted, with HLA associations seemingly driven largely by CMV exposure. The cohort was sequenced for TCR beta chains only, and without alpha or paired-chain data the features that could be detected were limited. Three of the identified cytomegalovirus-associated TCR beta chains were confirmed in vitro to be specific for cytomegalovirus antigens. In a later analysis, the rate of TCR association differed among HLA loci, with DRB1 alleles having the most associated TCRs and HLA-C alleles having the fewest. In a later genetic analysis, fewer N-insertions in productive TCRs were reported among donors in an Asian-associated ancestry cluster than the approximately 670-donor mean. Because some donors lacked HLA typing at each locus, the association tests relied only on the typed subset. A later genetic analysis associated a missense DCLRE1C variant with V-gene and J-gene trimming of TCR beta chains, and an independent cohort replicated the association. Broadly in line with IMGT annotations, most TCR beta V segments showed up in productive rearrangements about 90% or about 30% of the time in an earlier analysis of approximately 600 of the donors. The sequencing pipeline was judged likely to have produced a cluster of highly shared sequence variants as a technical artifact. A further reported finding was that TCR beta sequences accurately predicted the HLA-A and HLA-B alleles for most subjects in the first cohort. The classifier was reported to diagnose cytomegalovirus status with high specificity and sensitivity in both the original and validation cohorts. Strong co-occurrence of HLA alleles, especially DR and DQ, made assigning TCR associations to individual alleles difficult. Correlated functional status among segregating V segments might be attributable to linkage disequilibrium, but an unknown experimental factor could not be ruled out. Some IMGT-functional V segments, including TRBV6-2 and TRBV6-3, could not be told apart with the 87-base-pair reads, so those segments were excluded. In a later analysis, HLA-associated TCR beta chains were found to be more clonally expanded and to have lower generation probabilities than equally common non-associated chains. Sequencing depth was assumed to be roughly uniform across donors in the presence/absence analyses, though that assumption may not hold. The authors suggested that the approach could potentially be extended to other disease states and immunological phenotypes. Some 16 rarely observed V segments, including chromosome 9 orphons, were excluded from the earlier analysis of 550 to 700 of the donors because counts were too low. Several of the top co-occurrence clusters appeared to be linked to parvovirus B19, influenza, CMV and Epstein-Barr virus, according to a later analysis.

CDR1 and CDR2 are read off the germline V gene as MDHEN and SYDVKM. V is pared back by 5 bases and J by 2 bases, with 15 bases lying between the germline termini. The CDR3 measures 15 amino acids from cysteine to phenylalanine. The kept DNA is CDR3 alone, 45 bases in frame from the first base. To prepare the library, the immunoSEQ multiplex PCR assay was applied. For the multiplex PCR, a mixture combining 60 forward primers for TCR Vbeta segments and 13 reverse primers for TCR Jbeta segments was used. The CDR3 region of rearranged TCR beta genes was amplified from genomic DNA by a multiplex PCR assay. The amplified TCR beta libraries were sequenced on the Illumina HiSeq System as 87-base-pair reads. The published analysis was carried out like this. Across the 670 or so repertoires, a later analysis counted 75 million to 90 million unique TCR beta chains, around 11 million of which were shared by at least two donors. A nearest-neighbor algorithm error-corrected the raw reads and collapsed the reads into unique sequences, merging closely related sequences to remove PCR and sequencing errors. Alignment of CDR3 sequences to IMGT reference sequences was used to assign V, D and J gene segments. For a sequence to be retained, a match of at least six nucleotides to both a V gene segment and a J gene segment was required. A rearrangement counted as productive if the CDR3 had no stop codons and remained in frame with V and J, and every other rearrangement counted as non-productive. CDR3 was defined by IMGT convention, running from the second conserved V-encoded cysteine to the conserved J-encoded phenylalanine. The earlier analysis of 587 of the donors excluded sequences that lacked an unambiguous match to a single V gene segment. An earlier analysis of 450 to 650 of the donors called V segments functional above 56.7% productive rearrangements and segregating when the between-donor standard deviation exceeded 5%. A statistical classification framework was developed to diagnose cytomegalovirus status using the catalog of TCR beta chain sequences. V and J gene assignment, in a later analysis, came from comparing TCR nucleotide sequences with IMGT/GENE-DB human TR gene sequences. A later analysis assigned CDR3 sequences and most-parsimonious VDJ recombination scenarios with the TCRdist pipeline. In a later analysis, each TCR beta chain was defined by its CDR3 amino acid sequence together with its V-gene family, and reads lacking a unique V-gene family were excluded. As a way to deal with suspected cross-contamination and a sequencing artifact, a later analysis dropped under 600 nucleotide sequences that were highly shared and had low generation probability. In a later analysis, a clonal expansion index was calculated for each public chain from normalized within-repertoire ranks of inferred template counts. Generation probabilities in a later analysis came from a VDJ recombination model fitted to out-of-frame rearrangements, and those results were checked against IGoR. In a later analysis, hypergeometric tests were used to score TCR-TCR, TCR-HLA and TCR-CMV co-occurrence, with a repertoire-size bias correction applied to TCR pairs. A later analysis estimated false discovery rates by permuting HLA or CMV assignments 20 times. A later analysis grouped co-occurring TCRs with DBSCAN, adding TCRdist sequence similarity when clustering within HLA-allele-positive subsets. Co-occurrence clustering excluded repertoires with fewer than 30,000 or more than 120,000 public chains, plus five with anomalous nucleotide sharing. TCRdb obtained this table from immuneACCESS and retained in-frame rearrangements with V and J assigned. These tables miss some clones; where compared with another copy, unresolved V genes account for less than half of the shortfall, and the remainder is unexplained. The V and J calls and the clone size are those of that table, but D and trimming were determined from the DNA. The sample table shows about 130,000 clones, and about 83% are seen once. More than 4% of the sample is held by the ten biggest clonotypes.

In total, 630 or so healthy bone marrow donors made up the cohort. At the time of sampling, all cohort members were nominally healthy, though unrecorded immune exposures were likely present. The donor tested CMV seronegative and was one of the 352 seronegative cohort members. A peripheral blood sample was provided by each donor, and peripheral blood mononuclear cells were used for TCR beta sequencing. The Qiagen DNeasy Blood Extraction Kit was used to extract genomic DNA from the blood cell samples. In the case of this clone: Its antigen remains unidentified. Qualities for individual bases were not recorded, and no much larger clone is one base off.

Recombination joined TRBV28 with TRBJ2-5; matching of 5 bases hints at TRBD1 as the D gene. The sequence was obtained from a woman between 25 and 40 years old in good health and CMV-seronegative. Specimen: PBMCs. The DNA sequence is as follows: TGTGCCAGCAGTCCGAGACAGTATTTTCAAGAGACCCAGTACTTC. Translated, it gives CASSPRQYFQETQYF.